This T cell receptor (beta chain) is drawn from a study of shared T cell receptors in the human thymus. Libraries were prepared by immunoSEQ multiplex PCR; TCRdb keeps only in-frame clonotypes and omits some of them. The repertoire holds hundreds of thousands of clones, with more than 75% as singletons. Germline V CDR1 and CDR2: MDHEN, SYDVKM. This CDR3 comprises 14 residues. V lost 11 bases and J lost 2, with 19 bases in between. Another study also made use of these data, one on human thymus T cells. That report adds: Healthy Finnish infants having corrective surgery for congenital heart defects served as donors. During corrective heart surgery, resections were taken, and the thymus tissue came from them. Within thymic and blood repertoires, V and J gene usage appeared to be biased. Related studies found that unrelated individuals share highly overlapping thymic repertoires.

The chain is built from TRBV28 and TRBJ2-7, with D possibly being TRBD2 (6 bases). This sequence originates from a boy in the first two years of life with a congenital heart defect. Sequenced: thymocytes. CDR3 DNA: TGTGCCGGATCTAGCGTTGACTCACCCTACGAGCAGTACTTC. Amino acids: CAGSSVDSPYEQYF.